This is a list of T cell receptor beta chains from one sample in a study of CD8 T cells in Susac syndrome. Each CDR3 protein is one row after TCRdb ran MiXCR on the immunoSEQ multiplex PCR reads. Altogether 150,000 to 200,000 distinct CDR3 sequences are present, approximately 95% being singletons, with the ten largest covering around 0.1%. The sample consisted of CD4+ T cells from PBMCs. The receptors come from a human donor with multiple sclerosis. Each CDR3 is given with its conserved first and last residue. A D gene is named only where the DNA matches it firmly. The size field is filled for only some rows; it gives once, few, many or a size class.

d_gene: .; j_gene: TRBJ1-2; v_gene: TRBV5-1; abundance: once; CDR3nt: TGCGCCAGCAGCTTGGCTCCAGGGCCCTATGGCTACACCTTC; CDR3aa: CASSLAPGPYGYTF
d_gene: .; j_gene: TRBJ1-2; v_gene: TRBV2; abundance: .; CDR3nt: TGTGCCAGCAGCCCGACAATTAACTATGGCTACACCTTC; CDR3aa: CASSPTINYGYTF
d_gene: .; j_gene: TRBJ2-4; v_gene: TRBV18; abundance: .; CDR3nt: TGTGCCAGCTCACCAACGGCAACCGAAAACATTCAGTACTTC; CDR3aa: CASSPTATENIQYF
d_gene: .; j_gene: TRBJ2-3; v_gene: TRBV9; abundance: .; CDR3nt: TGTGCCAGCAGCGTAAGATCAGTTCAAGATACGCAGTATTTT; CDR3aa: CASSVRSVQDTQYF
d_gene: TRBD1; j_gene: TRBJ2-7; v_gene: TRBV9; abundance: .; CDR3nt: TGTGCCAGCAGCGAGGGGTCTGGGGGACAGGGCTACGAGCAGTACTTC; CDR3aa: CASSEGSGGQGYEQYF
d_gene: .; j_gene: TRBJ2-5; v_gene: TRBV7-3; abundance: .; CDR3nt: TGTGCCAGCAGCTTGGGTCCCGCGGGGGCGGGAGAGACCCAGTACTTC; CDR3aa: CASSLGPAGAGETQYF
d_gene: TRBD1; j_gene: TRBJ2-7; v_gene: TRBV2; abundance: .; CDR3nt: TGTGCCAGCTGTAGACAGGGGTCGGACGAGCAGTACTTC; CDR3aa: CASCRQGSDEQYF
d_gene: .; j_gene: TRBJ2-2; v_gene: TRBV6-2/TRBV6-3; abundance: .; CDR3nt: TGTGCCAGCAGTTACTCCAGAGGCTCCGGGGAGCTGTTTTTT; CDR3aa: CASSYSRGSGELFF
d_gene: .; j_gene: TRBJ2-7; v_gene: TRBV3-1; abundance: few; CDR3nt: TGTGCCAGCAGCGCACACTACGAGCAGTACTTC; CDR3aa: CASSAHYEQYF
d_gene: .; j_gene: TRBJ1-4; v_gene: TRBV20-1; abundance: .; CDR3nt: TGCAGTGCTATCCCTCAGGAGGGGTTGGGTGAAAAACTGTTTTTT; CDR3aa: CSAIPQEGLGEKLFF
d_gene: .; j_gene: TRBJ2-1; v_gene: TRBV7-2; abundance: .; CDR3nt: TGTGCCAGCAGCTTAGCGGGTCTAACCTACAATGAGCAGTTCTTC; CDR3aa: CASSLAGLTYNEQFF
d_gene: TRBD1; j_gene: TRBJ2-7; v_gene: TRBV6-1; abundance: .; CDR3nt: TGTGCCAGCAGTGAAGAGGGGGCCCTCTACGAGCAGTACTTC; CDR3aa: CASSEEGALYEQYF
d_gene: TRBD1; j_gene: TRBJ2-7; v_gene: TRBV10-2; abundance: .; CDR3nt: TGCGCCAGCAGTGCCGGACAGGGGACCGAGCAGTACTTC; CDR3aa: CASSAGQGTEQYF
d_gene: TRBD2; j_gene: TRBJ2-2; v_gene: TRBV5-1; abundance: .; CDR3nt: TGCGCCAGCAGCGTGGAAACGACTAGCGGAGGAAGCGGGGAGCTGTTTTTT; CDR3aa: CASSVETTSGGSGELFF
d_gene: .; j_gene: TRBJ2-1; v_gene: TRBV9; abundance: .; CDR3nt: TGTGCCAGCAGCGCGAGGCGGGGTGAGCAGTTCTTC; CDR3aa: CASSARRGEQFF
d_gene: TRBD1; j_gene: TRBJ2-5; v_gene: TRBV5-6; abundance: .; CDR3nt: TGTGCCAGCAGCTATGACAGGGTTTTAGAGACCCAGTACTTC; CDR3aa: CASSYDRVLETQYF
d_gene: .; j_gene: TRBJ2-7; v_gene: TRBV27; abundance: .; CDR3nt: TGTGCCAGCAGTTTAGGGGCACAGGCCTACGAGCAGTACTTC; CDR3aa: CASSLGAQAYEQYF
d_gene: TRBD2; j_gene: TRBJ2-2; v_gene: TRBV6-5; abundance: .; CDR3nt: TGTGCCAGCTCCCTTAGCGGGGGCACCGGGGAGCTGTTTTTT; CDR3aa: CASSLSGGTGELFF
d_gene: TRBD1; j_gene: TRBJ2-5; v_gene: TRBV12-3/TRBV12-4; abundance: .; CDR3nt: TGTGCCAGCAGTTTAGGGACAGGGGTACAAGAGACCCAGTACTTC; CDR3aa: CASSLGTGVQETQYF
d_gene: .; j_gene: TRBJ2-5; v_gene: TRBV5-1; abundance: .; CDR3nt: TGCGCCAGCAGCTTGGGACAAATCAAAGAGACCCAGTACTTC; CDR3aa: CASSLGQIKETQYF
d_gene: TRBD2; j_gene: TRBJ2-7; v_gene: TRBV4-1; abundance: once; CDR3nt: TGCGCCAGCAGCCACACCCCCCAAGCGGGAGCCTACGAGCAGTACTTC; CDR3aa: CASSHTPQAGAYEQYF
d_gene: .; j_gene: TRBJ1-1; v_gene: TRBV29-1; abundance: .; CDR3nt: TGCAGCGTTGGCAGACTGAACACTGAAGCTTTCTTT; CDR3aa: CSVGRLNTEAFF
d_gene: .; j_gene: TRBJ2-2; v_gene: TRBV2; abundance: .; CDR3nt: TGTGCCAGCAGTGAAGGGACTCCCCTCGGGGAGCTGTTTTTT; CDR3aa: CASSEGTPLGELFF
d_gene: TRBD1; j_gene: TRBJ1-2; v_gene: TRBV9; abundance: .; CDR3nt: TGTGCCAGCAGCGGAGAGGACAGGGGCTATGGCTACACCTTC; CDR3aa: CASSGEDRGYGYTF
d_gene: TRBD1; j_gene: TRBJ2-5; v_gene: TRBV2; abundance: once; CDR3nt: TGTGCCAGCAGTCCCGGGACAGGGGGCTACGAGACCCAGTACTTC; CDR3aa: CASSPGTGGYETQYF
d_gene: TRBD1; j_gene: TRBJ2-5; v_gene: TRBV4-1; abundance: .; CDR3nt: TGCGCCAGCTCCTGGGGACAGAAAGAGACCCAGTACTTC; CDR3aa: CASSWGQKETQYF
d_gene: TRBD1; j_gene: TRBJ1-2; v_gene: TRBV30; abundance: once; CDR3nt: TGTGCCTGGAGTCCTCGGACAGGGGGCCAGAATGGCTACACCTTC; CDR3aa: CAWSPRTGGQNGYTF
d_gene: .; j_gene: TRBJ2-2; v_gene: TRBV9; abundance: .; CDR3nt: TGTGCCAGCAGCAGGGGTAACCGAGCCGGGGAGCTGTTTTTT; CDR3aa: CASSRGNRAGELFF
d_gene: TRBD2; j_gene: TRBJ2-7; v_gene: TRBV12-3/TRBV12-4; abundance: .; CDR3nt: TGTGCCAGCACCCTCGGGGGACTATCCTACGAGCAGTACTTC; CDR3aa: CASTLGGLSYEQYF
d_gene: .; j_gene: TRBJ1-1; v_gene: TRBV7-9; abundance: .; CDR3nt: TGTGCCAGCAGCTTACATGGGGGCTCGGACACTGAAGCTTTCTTT; CDR3aa: CASSLHGGSDTEAFF
d_gene: .; j_gene: TRBJ1-5; v_gene: TRBV15; abundance: .; CDR3nt: TGTGCCACCAGCAGGGGGGGGACATCAACTCTTCAGCCCCAGCATTTT; CDR3aa: CATSRGGTSTLQPQHF
d_gene: TRBD2; j_gene: TRBJ2-1; v_gene: TRBV15; abundance: .; CDR3nt: TGTGCCACCAGCATCAGAGCGGGACTAGCTTACAATGAGCAGTTCTTC; CDR3aa: CATSIRAGLAYNEQFF
d_gene: TRBD1; j_gene: TRBJ1-1; v_gene: TRBV28; abundance: .; CDR3nt: TGTGCCAGCAGTTCCGCCCCGGGACAGGGACAAGCTTTCTTT; CDR3aa: CASSSAPGQGQAFF